These 5 T cell receptor beta chains were sequenced from one sample in a study of shared clonotypes between healthy human individuals. Terminally differentiated effector memory CD45RA+ cells were left out of the naive CD8 fraction, which was CD45RO-negative and positively selected for CCR7. TCRdb keeps only in-frame clones here, not all; method: immunoSEQ multiplex PCR. The sample shows about 2 million clones, approximately 94% of them seen only once. The material sequenced was naive CD8+ T cells sorted from blood. The receptors come from a man aged 18 to 30 in good health.

This chain links TRBV4-3 with TRBJ2-7, with 9 bases fitting TRBD1. The CDR3 has 18 residues. The V and J ends lost 2 bases and 3 bases, in that order; junction bases with no gene match: 14. Germline loops: CDR1 LGHNA, CDR2 YSLEER. The CDR3 spells CASSQFEPGTGSHYEQYF. The CDR3 DNA is TGCGCCAGCAGCCAATTTGAGCCCGGGACAGGGTCCCACTACGAGCAGTACTTC.

The chain has TRBV11-2 and TRBJ2-7; no clear D gene. Germline V gene lookup returns CDR1 SGHAT and CDR2 FQNNGV. V gave up 3 bases and J gave up 1 base, with 7 bases separating them. This CDR3 has 13 amino acids. The CDR3 here is CASSFSISYEQYF. Written as DNA, the CDR3 is TGTGCCAGCAGCTTTTCAATATCCTACGAGCAGTACTTC.

On this clone: The same CDR3 is also encoded by other DNA sequences in this sample. This rearrangement joins TRBV27 to TRBJ2-7; 7 nucleotides align to TRBD1. CDR3 length: 15 residues. J gave up 1 base and V 3 bases, and 6 bases lay outside the gene matches. Germline-derived CDR1 and CDR2 are MNHEY and SMNVEV (reference sequence). The chain's CDR3 is CASSFRDSLSYEQYF. DNA for the CDR3: TGTGCCAGCAGTTTTAGGGACAGCCTATCCTACGAGCAGTACTTC.

This clone showed up just once. Other DNA sequences from this sample encode an identical CDR3 as well. This chain joins TRBV27 and TRBJ1-1; D perhaps matches TRBD1 (5 bases). The germline gives CDR1 MNHEY, CDR2 SMNVEV (reference sequence). This CDR3 spans 14 amino acids. Trimming took 3 bases from V and 1 from J, leaving 9 bases between them. The CDR3 coding sequence is TGTGCCAGCAGTTTTGGAGGGGCGAACACTGAAGCTTTCTTT. Translated: CASSFGGANTEAFF.

This chain connects TRBV23-1 to TRBJ1-1; D ambiguous. TRBV23-1 is assigned to the ORF class and has an uncertain function. Trimming pared 1 base from V and 1 base from J, leaving 16 bases between. The CDR3 runs to 17 residues. CDR3 protein: CASSQLALRAGNTEAFF. The CDR3 region has the DNA TGCGCCAGCAGTCAATTAGCCCTCCGGGCGGGGAACACTGAAGCTTTCTTT.